This TCR beta chain was documented in a study of T-cell memory formation after mild COVID-19. Overall study context: TCR clusters showed largely donor specificity. Notes on the study in general: For contracting clones, CD4+ ones sat mainly in CM and EM, CD8+ in EMRA. A balance of CD4 and CD8 characterized clones contracting day 15 to 85, whereas later expanders leaned CD4+.

The CDR3 totals 15 residues. The germline V gene has CDR1 MNHEY and CDR2 SVGAGI. V lost 0 bases and J 6 bases, leaving 14 bases between the germline ends. Note on this clonotype: What it recognizes is unknown.

TCRdb analysed the 5' RACE reads with MiXCR anew, one entry per CDR3 protein. The sample has approximately 300,000 distinct CDR3 sequences, roughly a fifth seen once. This TCR came from a man in his late teens or twenties who had mild COVID-19 (a few samples of this study predate the infection). Cell type and time point are not known. The chain links TRBV6-5 to TRBJ1-2, with D possibly matching TRBD1 (5 bases). Input material: PBMCs or a T cell subset sorted from them (not recorded which). This CDR3 is CASSYSRGAGNGYTF. DNA of the CDR3: TGTGCCAGCAGTTACTCGCGGGGCGCTGGTAATGGCTACACCTTC.